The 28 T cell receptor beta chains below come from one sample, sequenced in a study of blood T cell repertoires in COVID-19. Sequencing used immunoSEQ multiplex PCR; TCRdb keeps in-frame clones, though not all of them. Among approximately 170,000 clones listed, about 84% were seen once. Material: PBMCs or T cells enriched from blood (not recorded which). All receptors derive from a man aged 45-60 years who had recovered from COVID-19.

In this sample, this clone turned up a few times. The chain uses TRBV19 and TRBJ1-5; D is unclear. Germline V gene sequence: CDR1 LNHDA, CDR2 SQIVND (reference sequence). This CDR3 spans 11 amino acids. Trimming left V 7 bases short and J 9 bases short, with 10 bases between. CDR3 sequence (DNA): TGTGCCAGTACCAGCGGAGGGCCCCAGCATTTT. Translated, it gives CASTSGGPQHF.

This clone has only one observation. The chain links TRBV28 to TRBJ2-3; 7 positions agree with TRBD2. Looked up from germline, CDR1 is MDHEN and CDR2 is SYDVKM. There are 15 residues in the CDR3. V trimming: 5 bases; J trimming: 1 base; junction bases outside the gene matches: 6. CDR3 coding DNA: TGTGCCAGCAGTGTCGGGGGGACCGGCACAGATACGCAGTATTTT. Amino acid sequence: CASSVGGTGTDTQYF.

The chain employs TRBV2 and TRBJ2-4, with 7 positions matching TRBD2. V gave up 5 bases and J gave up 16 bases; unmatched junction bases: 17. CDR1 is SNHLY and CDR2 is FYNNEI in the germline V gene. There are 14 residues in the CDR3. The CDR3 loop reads CASSPRGRPWEHYF. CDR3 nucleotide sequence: TGTGCCAGCAGTCCCCGCGGGAGACCTTGGGAACATTACTTC.

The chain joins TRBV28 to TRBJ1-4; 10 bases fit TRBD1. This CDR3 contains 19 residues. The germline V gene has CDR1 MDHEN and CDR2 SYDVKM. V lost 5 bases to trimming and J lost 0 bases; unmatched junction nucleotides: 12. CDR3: CASSRTGGIGKATNEKLFF. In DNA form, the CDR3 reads TGTGCCAGCAGTCGGACAGGGGGAATTGGAAAAGCAACTAATGAAAAACTGTTTTTT.

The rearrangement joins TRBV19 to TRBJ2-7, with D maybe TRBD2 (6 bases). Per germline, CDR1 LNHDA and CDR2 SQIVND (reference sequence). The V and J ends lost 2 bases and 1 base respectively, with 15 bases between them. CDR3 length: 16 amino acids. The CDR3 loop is CASSISGGSGSYEQYF. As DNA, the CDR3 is TGTGCCAGTAGTATATCCGGGGGAAGTGGGTCCTACGAGCAGTACTTC.

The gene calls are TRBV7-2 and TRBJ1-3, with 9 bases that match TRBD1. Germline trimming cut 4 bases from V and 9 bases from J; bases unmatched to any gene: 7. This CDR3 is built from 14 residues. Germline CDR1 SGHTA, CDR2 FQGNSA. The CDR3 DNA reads TGTGCCAGCAGCTCACAGGGGGCGCGGACCACCATATATTTT. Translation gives CASSSQGARTTIYF.

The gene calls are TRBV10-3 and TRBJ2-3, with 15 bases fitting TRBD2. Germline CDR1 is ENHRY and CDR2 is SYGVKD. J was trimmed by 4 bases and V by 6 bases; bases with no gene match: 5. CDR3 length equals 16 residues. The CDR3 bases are TGTGCCATCAGGAAAGGACTAGCGGGGGGGTCAGATACGCAGTATTTT. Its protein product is CAIRKGLAGGSDTQYF.

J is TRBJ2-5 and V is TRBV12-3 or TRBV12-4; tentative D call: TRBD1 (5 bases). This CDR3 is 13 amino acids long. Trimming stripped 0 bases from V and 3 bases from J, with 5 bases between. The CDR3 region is CASSLAREETQYF. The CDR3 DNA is TGTGCCAGCAGTTTAGCCAGGGAAGAGACCCAGTACTTC.

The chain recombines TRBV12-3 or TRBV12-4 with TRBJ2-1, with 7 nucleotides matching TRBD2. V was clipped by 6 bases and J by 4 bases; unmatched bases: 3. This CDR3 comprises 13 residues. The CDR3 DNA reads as TGTGCCAGCAGCTGGGGGGGTTACAATGAGCAGTTCTTC. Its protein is CASSWGGYNEQFF.

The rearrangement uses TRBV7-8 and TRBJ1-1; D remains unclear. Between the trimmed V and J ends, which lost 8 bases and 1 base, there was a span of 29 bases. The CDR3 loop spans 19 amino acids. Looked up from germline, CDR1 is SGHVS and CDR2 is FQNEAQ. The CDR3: CASGPRALSTARGNTEAFF. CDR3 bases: TGTGCCAGCGGCCCCCGTGCCCTCTCGACGGCCCGGGGGAACACTGAAGCTTTCTTT.

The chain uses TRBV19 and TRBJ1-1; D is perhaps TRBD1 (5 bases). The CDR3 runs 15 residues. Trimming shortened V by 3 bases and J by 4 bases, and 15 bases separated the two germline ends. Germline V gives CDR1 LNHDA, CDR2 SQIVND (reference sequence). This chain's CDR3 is CASSIPQGGSTEAFF. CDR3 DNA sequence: TGTGCCAGTAGTATCCCCCAGGGTGGTAGCACTGAAGCTTTCTTT.

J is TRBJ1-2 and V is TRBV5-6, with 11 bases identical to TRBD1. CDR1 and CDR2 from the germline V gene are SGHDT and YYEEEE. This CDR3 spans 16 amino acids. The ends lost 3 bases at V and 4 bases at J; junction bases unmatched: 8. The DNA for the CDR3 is TGTGCCAGCAGCTGGGCCCGGGACAGGGGGGTCTATGGCTACACCTTC. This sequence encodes CASSWARDRGVYGYTF.

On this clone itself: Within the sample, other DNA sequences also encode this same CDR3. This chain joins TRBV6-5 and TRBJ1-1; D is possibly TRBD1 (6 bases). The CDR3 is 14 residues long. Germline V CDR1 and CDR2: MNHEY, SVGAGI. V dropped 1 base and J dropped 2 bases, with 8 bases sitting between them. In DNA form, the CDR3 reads TGTGCCAGCAGTTACTTACAGGGAAACACTGAAGCTTTCTTT. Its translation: CASSYLQGNTEAFF.

CDR3 in amino acids: CAISESGGPANYGYTF. As DNA, the CDR3 is TGTGCCATCAGTGAGTCGGGGGGGCCGGCTAACTATGGCTACACCTTC. V and J are TRBV10-3 and TRBJ1-2; perhaps TRBD1 as D (6 bases). Germline V gene lookup returns CDR1 ENHRY and CDR2 SYGVKD. Trimming shortened V by 0 bases and J by 0 bases, and 11 bases separated the two germline ends. The CDR3 loop spans 16 amino acids.

The CDR3 spells CASSLGGGNQPQHF. CDR3 DNA: TGTGCCAGCAGCTTGGGGGGAGGCAATCAGCCCCAGCATTTT. The rearrangement joins TRBV5-4 to TRBJ1-5, with D uncertain. Trimming removed 0 bases from V and 2 bases from J, with 6 bases in between. The CDR3 consists of 14 residues. Germline CDR1 reads SGHNT; CDR2 reads YYREEE (reference sequence).

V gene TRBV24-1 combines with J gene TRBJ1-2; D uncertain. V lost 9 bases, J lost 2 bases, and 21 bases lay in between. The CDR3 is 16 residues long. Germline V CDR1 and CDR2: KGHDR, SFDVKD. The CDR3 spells CATARGGTEANYGYTF. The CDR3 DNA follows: TGTGCCACCGCCCGAGGAGGAACAGAAGCGAACTATGGCTACACCTTC.

The CDR3 DNA reads TGTGCCAGCAGCCGGACAGGGACTTCGTCCGGGGAGCTGTTTTTT. It encodes CASSRTGTSSGELFF. V gene TRBV9 combines with J gene TRBJ2-2, with 8 nucleotides matching TRBD1. Germline CDR1 is SGDLS and CDR2 is YYNGEE. V shed 4 bases and J 6 bases; nucleotides not matched to a gene: 8. This CDR3 is built from 15 residues.

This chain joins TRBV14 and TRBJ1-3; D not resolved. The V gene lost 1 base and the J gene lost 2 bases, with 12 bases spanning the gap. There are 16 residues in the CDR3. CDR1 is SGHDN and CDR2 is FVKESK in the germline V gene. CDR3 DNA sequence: TGTGCCAGCAGCCAAGTCCCGGGGAAGGCTGGAAACACCATATATTTT. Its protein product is CASSQVPGKAGNTIYF.

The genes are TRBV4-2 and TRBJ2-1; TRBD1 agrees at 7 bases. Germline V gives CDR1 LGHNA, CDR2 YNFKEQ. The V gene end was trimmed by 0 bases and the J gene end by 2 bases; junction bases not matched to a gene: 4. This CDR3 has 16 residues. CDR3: CASSQDGTAAYNEQFF. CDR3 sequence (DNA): TGTGCCAGCAGCCAAGATGGGACAGCAGCCTACAATGAGCAGTTCTTC.

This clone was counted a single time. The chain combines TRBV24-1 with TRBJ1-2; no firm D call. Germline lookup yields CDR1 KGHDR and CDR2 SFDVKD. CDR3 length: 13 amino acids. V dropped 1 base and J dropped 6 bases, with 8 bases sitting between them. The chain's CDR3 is CATSDFPRNGYTF. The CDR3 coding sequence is TGTGCCACCAGTGATTTTCCCAGAAATGGCTACACCTTC.

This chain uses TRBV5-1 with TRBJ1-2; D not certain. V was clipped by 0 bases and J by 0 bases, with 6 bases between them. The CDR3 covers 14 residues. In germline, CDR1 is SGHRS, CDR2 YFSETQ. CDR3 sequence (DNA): TGCGCCAGCAGCTTGGACGGTGCTAACTATGGCTACACCTTC. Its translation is CASSLDGANYGYTF.

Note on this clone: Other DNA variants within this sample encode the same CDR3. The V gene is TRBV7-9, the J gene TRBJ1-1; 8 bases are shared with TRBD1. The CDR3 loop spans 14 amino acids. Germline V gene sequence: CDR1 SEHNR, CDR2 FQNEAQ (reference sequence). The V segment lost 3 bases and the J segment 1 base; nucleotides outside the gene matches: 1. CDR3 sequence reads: CASSLQGANTEAFF. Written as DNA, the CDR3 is TGTGCCAGCAGCTTGCAGGGGGCGAACACTGAAGCTTTCTTT.

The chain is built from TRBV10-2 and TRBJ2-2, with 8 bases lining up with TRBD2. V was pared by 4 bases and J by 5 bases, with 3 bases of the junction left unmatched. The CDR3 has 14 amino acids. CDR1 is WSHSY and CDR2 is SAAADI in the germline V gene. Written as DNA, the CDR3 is TGCGCCAGCAGTGGAACGGGGGGGACCGGGGAGCTGTTTTTT. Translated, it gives CASSGTGGTGELFF.

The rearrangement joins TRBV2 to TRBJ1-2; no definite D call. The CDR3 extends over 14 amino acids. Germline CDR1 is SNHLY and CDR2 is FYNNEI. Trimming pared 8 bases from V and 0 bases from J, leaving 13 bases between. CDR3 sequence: CASESTVTNYGYTF. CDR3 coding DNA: TGTGCCAGCGAGAGTACGGTCACTAACTATGGCTACACCTTC.

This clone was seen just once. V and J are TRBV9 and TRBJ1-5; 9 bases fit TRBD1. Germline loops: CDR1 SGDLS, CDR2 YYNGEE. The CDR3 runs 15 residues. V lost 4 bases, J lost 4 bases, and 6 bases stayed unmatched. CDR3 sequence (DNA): TGTGCCAGCAGCCCCCAGGGACAGGGAAATCAGCCCCAGCATTTT. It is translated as CASSPQGQGNQPQHF.

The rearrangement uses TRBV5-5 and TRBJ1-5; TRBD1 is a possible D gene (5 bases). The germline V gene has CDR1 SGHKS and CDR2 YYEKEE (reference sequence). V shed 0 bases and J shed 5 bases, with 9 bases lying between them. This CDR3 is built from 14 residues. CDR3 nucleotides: TGTGCCAGCAGCTTGGAACAGGTCCATCAGCCCCAGCATTTT. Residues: CASSLEQVHQPQHF.

The DNA of the CDR3 is TGTGCCAGCAGCTTAAAGGGGACATTCCACACCGGGGAGCTGTTTTTT. As protein: CASSLKGTFHTGELFF. The chain carries TRBV7-3 and TRBJ2-2, with a weak D call TRBD1 (6 bases). The germline V and J ends were trimmed by 1 base and 3 bases, with 12 bases remaining between them. The CDR3 runs to 16 residues. In germline, CDR1 is SGHTA, CDR2 FQGTGA.

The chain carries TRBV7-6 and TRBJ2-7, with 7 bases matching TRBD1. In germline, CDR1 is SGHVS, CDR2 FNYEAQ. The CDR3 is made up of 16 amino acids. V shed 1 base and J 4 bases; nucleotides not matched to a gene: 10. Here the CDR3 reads CASSLGPGQGDYEQYF. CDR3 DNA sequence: TGTGCCAGCAGCTTAGGCCCGGGGCAGGGGGATTACGAGCAGTACTTC.